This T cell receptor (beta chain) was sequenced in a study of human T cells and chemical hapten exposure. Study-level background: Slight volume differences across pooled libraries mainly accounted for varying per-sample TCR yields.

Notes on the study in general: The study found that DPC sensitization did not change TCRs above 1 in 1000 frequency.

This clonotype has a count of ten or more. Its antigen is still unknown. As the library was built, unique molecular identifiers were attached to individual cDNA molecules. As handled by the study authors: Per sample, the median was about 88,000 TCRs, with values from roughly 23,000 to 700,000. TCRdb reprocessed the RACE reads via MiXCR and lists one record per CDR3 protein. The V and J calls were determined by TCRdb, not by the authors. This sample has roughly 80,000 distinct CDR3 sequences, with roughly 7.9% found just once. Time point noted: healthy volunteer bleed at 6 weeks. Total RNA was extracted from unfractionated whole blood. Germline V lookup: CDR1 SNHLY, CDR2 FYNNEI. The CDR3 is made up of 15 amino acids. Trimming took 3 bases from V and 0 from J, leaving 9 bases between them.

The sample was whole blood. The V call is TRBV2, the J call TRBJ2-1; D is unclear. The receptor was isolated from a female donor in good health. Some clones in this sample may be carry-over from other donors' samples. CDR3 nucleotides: TGTGCCAGCAGTGACAAAGGTTTCTCCTACAATGAGCAGTTCTTC. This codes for CASSDKGFSYNEQFF.